This T cell receptor beta chain was captured in a study of blood T cell repertoires in COVID-19. Study as a whole: Italy, Spain and the United States were the sources of the convalescent and acute COVID-19 samples.

In its sample, this clone was seen once. CDR1 and CDR2 from the germline V gene are SGHVS and FQNEAQ. J was trimmed by 0 bases and V by 5 bases; bases with no gene match: 12. This CDR3 comprises 19 residues. Using immunoSEQ multiplex PCR, the repertoire was profiled, and TCRdb retains in-frame clones only, with some absent. Found here are tens of thousands of clones, approximately 89% of them singletons; the top ten hold 2% to 3%. The sequenced sample consisted of peripheral blood. The receptor was isolated from a man between 50 and 59 years old with acute or convalescent COVID-19. This chain links TRBV7-8 with TRBJ1-4; 10 nucleotides agree with TRBD1. The CDR3 nucleotides are TGTGCCAGCAGCCCGGCAACGACAGGGGGCATAGCAACTAATGAAAAACTGTTTTTT. Protein sequence: CASSPATTGGIATNEKLFF.